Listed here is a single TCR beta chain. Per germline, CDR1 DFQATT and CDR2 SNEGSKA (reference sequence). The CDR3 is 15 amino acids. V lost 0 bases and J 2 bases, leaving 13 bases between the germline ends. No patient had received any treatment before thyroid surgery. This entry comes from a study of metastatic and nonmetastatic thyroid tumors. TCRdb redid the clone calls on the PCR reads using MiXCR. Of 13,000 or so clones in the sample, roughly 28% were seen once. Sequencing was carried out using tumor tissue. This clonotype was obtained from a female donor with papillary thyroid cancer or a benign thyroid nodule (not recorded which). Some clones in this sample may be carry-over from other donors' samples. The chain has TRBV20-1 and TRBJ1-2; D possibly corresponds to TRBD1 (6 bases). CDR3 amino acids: CSARDVAGANYGYTF. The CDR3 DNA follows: TGCAGTGCTAGAGATGTGGCAGGGGCGAACTATGGCTACACCTTC.